The source of this TCR beta chain is a study of human T cells and chemical hapten exposure. Background on the study: Per-sample variation in TCR yield stemmed mainly from small pooled library volume differences.

There are many counts of this clonotype. Its antigen is currently unknown. Time point specified: patch test 3, about 24 weeks after DPC sensitization. As for treatment: therapeutic diphenylcyclopropenone sensitization with weekly scalp DPC. Whole blood that had not been fractionated was the source of extracted total RNA. General study findings and limits: Against controls, expanded TCRs gave rise to significantly more large CDR3 similarity clusters.

TCRdb re-analysed the RACE reads in MiXCR, keeping a single row per CDR3 protein. The repertoire consists of under 75,000 distinct CDR3 sequences, with roughly 11% occurring once and the leading ten covering 1.4%. Germline values: CDR1 DFQATT, CDR2 SNEGSKA (reference sequence). CDR3 size: 15 residues. The V gene end was trimmed by 1 base and the J gene end by 4 bases; junction bases not matched to a gene: 7. This chain uses TRBV20-1 with TRBJ1-2; 9 bases agree with TRBD1. The TCR comes from a woman between 50 and 59 years old with alopecia areata. Some clones in this sample may be carry-over from other donors' samples. Sequenced here: whole blood, sampled in connection with sensitization to the hapten diphenylcyclopropenone (DPC). For the CDR3, the DNA is TGCAGTGCTAGAGGTCGCACAGGGGGCGCCTATGGCTACACCTTC. Translated, it gives CSARGRTGGAYGYTF.